Listed below are T cell receptor beta chains from one sample, sequenced in a study of CD8+CD57+ T cells in acquired aplastic anemia. In TCRdb, the reads were re-called with MiXCR into one record per CDR3 protein. In the table there are 400,000 to 450,000 distinct CDR3 sequences, 60% to 80% of which are singletons. Sequencing used sorted CD4+, CD8+, or CD8+CD57+ T cells (not recorded which) from PBMCs. These receptors came from a human donor in good health, serving as a control. Each CDR3 is given with its conserved first and last residue. A D gene is named only where the DNA matches it firmly. Clone size is stated in some rows and not others, as once, few, many or a class when expanded.

TRBV29-1	TRBJ2-7	.	TRBD2	TGCAGCGTTGAGCGGGGGGACGTTCAAGGCTACGAGCAGTACTTC	CSVERGDVQGYEQYF
TRBV9	TRBJ2-5	.	TRBD1	TGTGCCAGCAGCGCCGGACAGGGGATGAGCACTAAAGAGTACTTC	CASSAGQGMSTKEYF
TRBV20-1	TRBJ1-2	.	.	TGCAGTGCTAGCGTGTCAGAGATCTATGGCTACACCTTC	CSASVSEIYGYTF
TRBV9	TRBJ1-6	.	.	TGTGCCAGCAGCGTAACCACAGGCGCCTCTTATAATTTT	CASSVTTGASYNF
TRBV2	TRBJ2-2	.	TRBD2	TGTGCCAGCAGTGAACAGGCCGGGGGGACTGTAACTTTCTTTGGGTATTTT	CASSEQAGGTVTFFGYF
TRBV15	TRBJ1-5	.	.	TGTGCCACCAGCAGAGGTCCGACGGCAAATCAGCCCCAGCATTTT	CATSRGPTANQPQHF
TRBV7-3	TRBJ1-2	.	.	TGTGCCAGCAGCTTGGACCAGGCACCCTATGGCTACACCTTC	CASSLDQAPYGYTF
TRBV9	TRBJ1-3	many	.	TGTGCCAGCAGCGGAGTAGGGGCTTCTGGAAACACCATATATTTT	CASSGVGASGNTIYF
TRBV20-1	TRBJ2-3	.	.	TGCAGTGCTTGCGATCGGCGCGGAAACTCAGATACGCAGTATTTT	CSACDRRGNSDTQYF
TRBV29-1	TRBJ2-3	.	.	TGCAGCGCCATGGGGGACCATGGGGACGAAGATACGCAGTATTTT	CSAMGDHGDEDTQYF
TRBV7-2	TRBJ2-7	.	.	TGTGCCAGCGGGGGTTCAGACGAGGAGTACTTC	CASGGSDEEYF
TRBV5-1	TRBJ2-6	.	.	TGCGCCAGCAGCTTGGCGACCGTGGGCTCTGGGGCCAACGTCCTGACTTTC	CASSLATVGSGANVLTF
TRBV2	TRBJ1-6	.	.	TGTGCCAGCGGCCTCGATTCACCACACCACTTT	CASGLDSPHHF
TRBV7-2	TRBJ1-1	.	.	.	CASSLSQYEQYFVF
TRBV5-8	TRBJ1-2	many	TRBD1	TGTGCCAGCAGCCCGGGACAGGCTAACTATGGCTACACCTTC	CASSPGQANYGYTF
TRBV7-9	TRBJ2-3	once	.	TGTGCCAGCAGCTTAACAGGGGGGGCAAAGGGCTACACCACGCAGTATTTT	CASSLTGGAKGYTTQYF
TRBV15	TRBJ1-6	.	TRBD1	TGTGCCAGCGGACAGGGGGCCCAATCACCCCTCCACTTT	CASGQGAQSPLHF
TRBV20-1	TRBJ2-5	few	TRBD2	TGCAGTGCTAGCAGCGGGGGGGTGGGAGAGACCCAGTACTTC	CSASSGGVGETQYF
TRBV12-3/TRBV12-4	TRBJ2-7	.	TRBD1	TGTGCCAGCAGTTTAGATCACACAGGGGGTGCCTACGAGCAGTACTTC	CASSLDHTGGAYEQYF
TRBV12-3/TRBV12-4	TRBJ1-2	.	TRBD1	TGTGCCAGCCGCAAACAGGGGCTAGCTAACTATGGCTACACCTTC	CASRKQGLANYGYTF
TRBV5-5	TRBJ2-1	.	.	TGTGCCAGCAGCTCACAGCCGAGGGAGCTCGGGAATGAGCAGTTCTTC	CASSSQPRELGNEQFF
TRBV12-3/TRBV12-4	TRBJ2-1	many	.	TGTGCCAGCACCCTCACTCGGGTTTCGAGCTCCTACAATGAGCAGTTCTTC	CASTLTRVSSSYNEQFF
TRBV19	TRBJ1-1	many	TRBD1	TGTGCCAGTAGTATAATAGGCAGGGGGGACACTGAAGCTTTCTTT	CASSIIGRGDTEAFF
TRBV19	TRBJ2-3	many	TRBD2	TGTGCCAGTAGTTTGGGACTAGCGGGGAGTAGCACAGATACGCAGTATTTT	CASSLGLAGSSTDTQYF
TRBV7-2	TRBJ2-5	.	.	TGTGCCAGCAGCTTAGCGCTGCCGCGCCAGGGGACCCATTACTTC	CASSLALPRQGTHYF
TRBV7-2	TRBJ2-7	.	TRBD2	TGTGCCAGCAGCTTAGCATCCTATGAGCGGGATACGCAGTTC	CASSLASYERDTQF
TRBV7-9	TRBJ2-3	.	TRBD2	TGTGCCAGCAGCCGGGACGCGCGGGGGGCTGTTTTTGGATATTTT	CASSRDARGAVFGYF
TRBV7-9	TRBJ1-1	.	.	TGTGCCAGCAGTGACGGGCGGGGGCACGAGAGTGAAGCTTTCTTT	CASSDGRGHESEAFF
TRBV7-9	TRBJ2-7	many	.	TGTGCCAGCAGCGAGCCCACGGACTCCTACGAGCAGTACTTC	CASSEPTDSYEQYF
TRBV12-5	TRBJ1-5	.	.	TGTGCTAGTGGTTTGGGAGGGCTCCGCATTTATCGCAATCAGCCCCAGCATTTT	CASGLGGLRIYRNQPQHF
TRBV11-2	TRBJ1-5	.	TRBD1	TGTGCCAGCAGCCTCAGGACAGGGGGCAATCAGCCCCAGCATTTT	CASSLRTGGNQPQHF
TRBV11-2	TRBJ1-5	.	TRBD1	TGTGCCAGCAGCGCTCGGGACAGGGTCCACCAGCCCCAGCATTTT	CASSARDRVHQPQHF
TRBV5-1	TRBJ2-2	few	TRBD2	TGCGCCAGCAGCTTGGCCAGCGGGGGGAACACCGGGGAGCTGTCTTGG	CASSLASGGNTGELSW
TRBV6-5	TRBJ1-2	few	TRBD1	TGTGCCAGCAGTTACTCGACAGTTCGGGCAGGGGGTTTTAATAGCTACACCTTC	CASSYSTVRAGGFNSYTF
TRBV24-1	TRBJ2-3	.	.	TGTGCCACCAGTGATTCAGCGCTACAGGGAGGAGATACGCAGTATTTT	CATSDSALQGGDTQYF
TRBV15	TRBJ2-1	few	TRBD2	TGTGCCACCAGCAGAGGGTCGGCGGGGGGCTACAATGAGCAGTTCTTC	CATSRGSAGGYNEQFF
TRBV12-3/TRBV12-4	TRBJ1-5	.	.	TGTGCCAGCAGCCCCTCCGGGACCGGTAGGTTATATCAGCCCCAGCATTTT	CASSPSGTGRLYQPQHF
TRBV6-1	TRBJ1-5	many	.	TGTGCCAGCAGTGAAGGACGGGGGGATCAGCCCCAGCATTTT	CASSEGRGDQPQHF
TRBV20-1	TRBJ1-1	.	.	TGCAGTGCTAGAGTCGCCTTAGGGTCTGAAGCTTTCTTT	CSARVALGSEAFF
TRBV15	TRBJ2-7	once	.	TGTGCCACCAGCAGAGGGGTTGTGGGACCTTACGAGCAGTACTTC	CATSRGVVGPYEQYF
TRBV25-1	TRBJ2-6	.	TRBD1	TGTGCCAGCAGTGGACTGGGACAGACCTCTGGGGCCAACGTCCTGACTTTC	CASSGLGQTSGANVLTF
TRBV7-9	TRBJ1-4	.	.	TGTGCCAGCACCCGACAGACGGGTAATGAAAAACTGGTTTTT	CASTRQTGNEKLVF
TRBV2	TRBJ2-7	.	.	TGTGCCAGCAGCCTTAGCCCGCGGGGAAACACTGAAGCGTACTTT	CASSLSPRGNTEAYF
TRBV6-1	TRBJ1-1	many	TRBD1	TGTGCCAGCAGTGTCACAGGGGGGGACACTGAAGCTTTCTTT	CASSVTGGDTEAFF
TRBV7-2	TRBJ2-7	.	TRBD2	TGTGCCAGCAGCATCCGGACTAGCGGGGTTAACGAGCAGTACTTC	CASSIRTSGVNEQYF
TRBV19	TRBJ1-6	.	.	TGTGCCAGTAGTACAGGAGCCTGGAACTCACCCCTCCACTTT	CASSTGAWNSPLHF
TRBV2	TRBJ1-2	.	.	TGTGCCAGCAGCCAGACAGGTCCTGGCTACACCTTC	CASSQTGPGYTF
TRBV5-4	TRBJ2-5	.	TRBD1	TGTGCCAGCAGCAAAGGGACAGATAAGTACCAAGAGACCCAGTACTTC	CASSKGTDKYQETQYF
TRBV10-3	TRBJ2-7	.	TRBD2	TGTGCCGGCAGGGAGCGGGGGGGCGAAGATATCTCCTACGAGCAGTACTTC	CAGRERGGEDISYEQYF
TRBV7-9	TRBJ1-6	.	.	TGTGCCAGCAGCTTAGGCGGGCACTATAATTCACCCCTCCACTTT	CASSLGGHYNSPLHF
TRBV10-3	TRBJ2-7	.	.	TGTGCCATCAGTGAGTCTCTCAGCGACTCCTACGAGCAGTACTTC	CAISESLSDSYEQYF
TRBV24-1	TRBJ1-2	.	.	TGTGCCACCAGTGATTCCGGATCCCCTAACTATGGCTACACCTTC	CATSDSGSPNYGYTF